This TCR beta chain was sequenced in a study of tumor and adjacent non-tumor tissue in lung cancer. The length of the CDR3 is 14 residues. Germline lookup yields CDR1 SQVTM and CDR2 ANQGSEA. Germline trimming cut 6 bases from V and 3 bases from J; bases unmatched to any gene: 8. This clonotype was seen ten or more times. The library came from three nested PCR rounds adapted from ARM-PCR protocols. TCRdb redid the calling of the multiplex PCR reads with MiXCR, one entry per CDR3 protein. The table includes under 100,000 distinct CDR3 sequences, 61% detected once. This sample's RNA came from whole unsorted tissue.

The TCR sequence derives from a man between 65 and 85 years old with non-small cell lung cancer. The sample comprised lung tumor tissue. V usage is TRBV29-1 and J usage is TRBJ2-5; 9 bases map to TRBD2. The CDR3 loop is CSVALAGKKETQYF. In DNA form, the CDR3 reads TGCAGCGTCGCCCTAGCGGGGAAAAAAGAGACCCAGTACTTC.